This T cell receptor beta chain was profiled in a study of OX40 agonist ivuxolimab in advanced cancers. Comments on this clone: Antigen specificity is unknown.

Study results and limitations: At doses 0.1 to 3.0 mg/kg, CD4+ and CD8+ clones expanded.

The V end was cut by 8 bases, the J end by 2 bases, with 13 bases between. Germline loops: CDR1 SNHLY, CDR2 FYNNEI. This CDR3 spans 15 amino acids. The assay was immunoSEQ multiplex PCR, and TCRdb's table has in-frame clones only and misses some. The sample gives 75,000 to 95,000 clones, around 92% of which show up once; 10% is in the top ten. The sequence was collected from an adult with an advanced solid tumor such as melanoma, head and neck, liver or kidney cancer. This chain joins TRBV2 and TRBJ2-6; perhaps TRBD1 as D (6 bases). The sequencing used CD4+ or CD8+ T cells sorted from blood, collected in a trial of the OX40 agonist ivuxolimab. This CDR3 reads CASEQGVAGANVLTF. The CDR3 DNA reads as TGTGCCAGCGAACAGGGAGTGGCTGGGGCCAACGTCCTGACTTTC.